This TCR beta chain stems from a study of T cell responses to AZD1222 COVID-19 vaccine. As for this clone: As yet, its antigen is unknown.

Produced via immunoSEQ multiplex PCR; TCRdb's table is partial and in-frame only. The sample lists around 92,000 clones; roughly nine tenths were seen once. Findings and limits, study-wide: Vaccination with two AZD1222 doses was followed by a rise in Spike-specific TCR breadth and depth.

CDR1 is LGHNA, CDR2 YSLEER, per germline. CDR3 length: 14 amino acids. With 1 base removed from V and 9 bases from J, the gap between germline ends came to 13 bases. The sequence was obtained from an adult in good health. The specimen comprised peripheral blood, sampled on day 0 of AZD1222 vaccination. The rearrangement joins TRBV4-3 to TRBJ2-1, with D tentatively TRBD2 (5 bases). In DNA, the CDR3 is TGCGCCAGCAGCCAAGCAAGCGGTGGCGGTGAGCAGTTCTTC. Translation: CASSQASGGGEQFF.